This record looks at one T cell receptor beta chain sequence and its context. Its antigen is unknown. Base-call qualities are not available, and no considerably larger clone is one nucleotide away. Library creation used the immunoSEQ multiplex PCR assay. RNA was extracted from all samples and reverse transcribed into cDNA, which served as template for TCR sequencing. SuperScript III was used to make first-strand cDNA, primed with a 2:1 mix of oligo-dT and random hexamers. A synthetic immune receptor repertoire was used to assess amplification bias, and residual bias was removed computationally. The authors' pipeline ran thus. Raw reads were preprocessed to remove errors, and CDR3 was defined by IMGT conventions from the conserved cysteine to phenylalanine. Clonality was computed by normalizing Shannon entropy by log2 of the number of productive unique TCRs and subtracting the result from 1. Whether each scalp clone was CD4 or CD8 was inferred by checking scalp TCRbeta sequences against the CD4 and CD8 repertoires from sorted blood. TCRdb obtained this table from immuneACCESS and retained in-frame rearrangements with V and J assigned. These tables miss some clones; where compared with another copy, unresolved V genes account for less than half of the shortfall, and the remainder is unexplained. V and J calls and clone size are given by that table; D and trimming were obtained from the DNA. This sample has about 140,000 clones in its table, and around 55% of those were observed once. In total, the top ten clones hold approximately 4.3% of the sample.

From its cysteine to its phenylalanine, the CDR3 spans 15 amino acids. CDR3 DNA only is kept here, 45 bases in frame from base 1. CDR1 and CDR2, looked up from the germline V gene, are SGHRS and YFSETQ. Trimming leaves V shorter by 0 bases and J shorter by 5 bases, with the junction holding 8 bases beyond the gene matches. The data belong to a study of CD8+ T cells in alopecia areata (dated by TCRdb to the late 2010s). General notes on the study: High-throughput TCRbeta sequencing was used to examine T cell clonal expansion in alopecia areata in both the C3H/HeJ mouse model and human patients. Human TCRbeta sequencing covered scalp tissue and sorted CD4+ and CD8+ peripheral blood T cells from patchy and totalis/universalis alopecia areata patients and healthy controls. TCRbeta CDR3 regions were amplified by immunoSEQ multiplex PCR with 35 Vbeta forward and 13 Jbeta reverse primers. The RNA source kit depended on sample type: the PAXgene miRNA kit for fixed scalp, the miRNeasy kit for PBMCs, and the RNeasy kit for mouse skin. Clonality in the scalp was compared among normal scalp (n=4), patchy alopecia areata scalp (n=8), and alopecia totalis/universalis scalp (n=8). What the authors observed across the whole study: Compared with mice, TCR sequences shared between patients were less clear, possibly partly because of HLA diversity across the patient population. Unlike mouse skin, where gammadelta T cells dominate, normal human skin contains resident alphabeta T cells that get sequenced too, which complicates analysis of the scalp TCR repertoire. Higher clonality and more expanded CD8+ clones were observed in lesional scalp than in normal scalp, particularly in alopecia totalis/universalis, a finding suggestive of antigenic drive.

PBMCs were isolated by density centrifugation and stained for CD3, CD4 and CD8, after which CD4+ and CD8+ T cells were sorted on a FACSAria. Scalp biopsies and blood samples were obtained from unaffected controls. The sequence links TRBV5-1 to TRBJ2-7; TRBD1 matches 7 bases in the middle. This clonotype originated in a human donor in good health. The sequenced sample was CD4+ T cells sorted from blood. CDR3 protein: CASSLGGTVVNEQYF. The nucleotide sequence is given as TGCGCCAGCAGCTTGGGTGGGACAGTGGTTAACGAGCAGTACTTC.